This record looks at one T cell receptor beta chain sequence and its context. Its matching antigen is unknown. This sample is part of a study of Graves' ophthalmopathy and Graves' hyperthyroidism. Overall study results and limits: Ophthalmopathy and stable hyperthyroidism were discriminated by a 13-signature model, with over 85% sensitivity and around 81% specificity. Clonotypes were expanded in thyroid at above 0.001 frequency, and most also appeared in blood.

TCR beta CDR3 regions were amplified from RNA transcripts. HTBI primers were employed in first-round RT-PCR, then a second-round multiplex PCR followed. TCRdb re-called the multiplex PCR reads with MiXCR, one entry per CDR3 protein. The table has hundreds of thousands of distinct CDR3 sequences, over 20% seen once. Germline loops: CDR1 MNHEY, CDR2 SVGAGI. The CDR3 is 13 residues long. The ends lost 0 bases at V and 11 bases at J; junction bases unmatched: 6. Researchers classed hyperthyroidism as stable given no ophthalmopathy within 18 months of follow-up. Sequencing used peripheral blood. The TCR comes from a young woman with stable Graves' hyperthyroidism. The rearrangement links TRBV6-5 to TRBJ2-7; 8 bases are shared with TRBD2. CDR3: CASSYSMAGGEYF. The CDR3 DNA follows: TGTGCCAGCAGTTACTCGATGGCGGGGGGCGAGTACTTC.